This T cell receptor (beta chain) stems from a study of human T cells and chemical hapten exposure. At the level of the study: Slight volume differences across pooled libraries mainly accounted for varying per-sample TCR yields.

Germline V gene sequence: CDR1 MDHEN, CDR2 SYDVKM. V shed 4 bases and J 4 bases; nucleotides not matched to a gene: 7. This CDR3 region has 15 residues. TCRdb reprocessed the RACE reads with MiXCR, giving one entry per CDR3 protein. Of roughly 80,000 distinct CDR3 sequences in the sample, about 10% were seen once. A few counts support this clonotype. The sample's time point: patch test 1, 2 weeks after DPC sensitization. Noted treatment: therapeutic diphenylcyclopropenone sensitization with weekly scalp DPC. The TCR was taken from a woman aged 45 to 65 with alopecia areata. Some clones in this sample may be carry-over from other donors' samples. This specimen consisted of whole blood, obtained in connection with sensitization to the hapten diphenylcyclopropenone (DPC). The chain joins TRBV28 to TRBJ2-3; 8 positions match TRBD2. The CDR3 DNA sequence: TGTGCCAGCAGTTCCATAGCGGGAATTGCAGATACGCAGTATTTT. Amino acid sequence: CASSSIAGIADTQYF.